The source of this T cell receptor (beta chain) is a study of T cell changes during pregnancy in multiple sclerosis. The protocol was immunoSEQ multiplex PCR, while the TCRdb copy is restricted to in-frame clones and leaves out a portion. The data hold about 39,000 clones, with 80% to 95% observed a single time. The CDR3 is made up of 11 amino acids. In germline, CDR1 is SQVTM, CDR2 ANQGSEA. The chain has TRBV29-1 and TRBJ1-4, with D tentatively TRBD1 (6 bases). This TCR came from a female donor in good health, enrolled as a control in a pregnancy study. Sequenced here: CD4+ T cells from peripheral blood mononuclear cells, sampled after pregnancy. This chain's CDR3 is CGGLVYEKLFF. In DNA, the CDR3 is TGCGGGGGCCTTGTTTACGAAAAACTGTTTTTT. The variable domain in full, completed from reference TRBV29-1 and TRBJ1-4, reads SAVISQKPSRDICQRGTSLTIQCQVDSQVTMMFWYRQQPGQSLTLIATANQGSEATYESGFVIDKFPISRPNLTFSTLTVSNMSPEDSSIYLCGGLVYEKLFFGSGTQLSVL.